These 20 T cell receptor beta chains came from one sample sequenced in a study of OX40 agonist ivuxolimab in advanced cancers. Generated by immunoSEQ multiplex PCR, the TCRdb table keeps only in-frame clones and is missing some. The sample contains more than 85,000 clones, roughly 83% of which appear only once. Sequencing was performed on CD4+ or CD8+ T cells sorted from blood, taken in a trial of the OX40 agonist ivuxolimab. Source of these receptors: an adult with an advanced solid tumor such as melanoma, head and neck, liver or kidney cancer.

This clone was observed a few times. The V call is TRBV5-4, the J call TRBJ2-1; D is uncertain. This CDR3 is built from 16 residues. Trimming stripped 3 bases from V and 0 bases from J, with 13 bases between. In germline, CDR1 is SGHNT, CDR2 YYREEE (reference sequence). DNA for the CDR3: TGTGCCAGCAGCTCCGACCCCGGAAGCTCCTACAATGAGCAGTTCTTC. It codes for CASSSDPGSSYNEQFF.

The rearrangement uses TRBV2 and TRBJ2-1, with D perhaps TRBD1 (6 bases). The germline V gene encodes CDR1 SNHLY and CDR2 FYNNEI. V was shortened by 6 bases and J by 0 bases, with 9 bases between the two germline ends. CDR3 length: 14 residues. For the CDR3, the DNA is TGTGCCAGCAGCCGGACAGACTCCTACAATGAGCAGTTCTTC. Protein sequence: CASSRTDSYNEQFF. Based on the CDR3 plus reference TRBV2 and TRBJ2-1, the full variable domain is EPEVTQTPSHQVTQMGQEVILRCVPISNHLYFYWYRQILGQKVEFLVSFYNNEISEKSEIFDDQFSVERPDGSNFTLKIRSTKLEDSAMYFCASSRTDSYNEQFFGPGTRLTVL.

This clone was counted a few times. The chain employs TRBV19 and TRBJ2-2; D is ambiguous. Germline values: CDR1 LNHDA, CDR2 SQIVND (reference sequence). The CDR3 has 13 amino acids. Trimming took 3 bases from V and 6 from J, leaving 8 bases between them. CDR3 region: CASSISGAGELFF. The CDR3 coding sequence is TGTGCCAGTAGTATTAGTGGTGCCGGGGAGCTGTTTTTT. The whole variable domain, remainder taken from reference TRBV19 and TRBJ2-2, is DGGITQSPKYLFRKEGQNVTLSCEQNLNHDAMYWYRQDPGQGLRLIYYSQIVNDFQKGDIAEGYSVSREKKESFPLTVTSAQKNPTAFYLCASSISGAGELFFGEGSRLTVL.

The table lists this clone with a count of one. The rearrangement joins TRBV28 to TRBJ2-5; 9 bases agree with TRBD1. Germline CDR1 and CDR2: MDHEN and SYDVKM. J gave up 5 bases and V 6 bases, and 16 bases lay outside the gene matches. CDR3 length equals 17 residues. The CDR3 bases are TGTGCCAGCAGAAAAATTAGGACAGGGGAAAAGCGGGAGACCCAGTACTTC. Translation gives CASRKIRTGEKRETQYF.

This clone was seen a single time. The chain has TRBV5-6 and TRBJ2-1; D remains unclear. The CDR3 runs 15 residues. Germline V gives CDR1 SGHDT, CDR2 YYEEEE. V lost 6 bases to trimming and J lost 0 bases, with 13 bases between them. CDR3 sequence reads: CASTQTELSYNEQFF. The CDR3 DNA follows: TGTGCCAGCACCCAGACGGAACTCTCCTACAATGAGCAGTTCTTC.

The V and J genes are TRBV18 and TRBJ2-5; 7 nucleotides align to TRBD1. Germline CDR1 reads KGHSH; CDR2 reads LQKENI. The CDR3 consists of 13 residues. The V gene end was trimmed by 7 bases and the J gene end by 3 bases; junction bases not matched to a gene: 5. The CDR3 nucleotides read TGTGCCAGCTGTACCGGGACAGAAGAGACCCAGTACTTC. Protein product: CASCTGTEETQYF.

The gene calls are TRBV18 and TRBJ2-7; either TRBD1 or TRBD2 may fit D (6 bases each). Trimming shortened V by 6 bases and J by 0 bases, and 12 bases separated the two germline ends. Per germline, CDR1 KGHSH and CDR2 LQKENI. The CDR3 spans 14 residues. The CDR3 nucleotides are TGTGCCAGCTCGGGGGCGGGGCTCTCCTACGAGCAGTACTTC. Its translation is CASSGAGLSYEQYF.

This chain joins TRBV2 and TRBJ2-4; 8 bases fit TRBD1. The CDR3 runs 14 residues. CDR1 is SNHLY and CDR2 is FYNNEI in the germline V gene. The J segment lost 7 bases and the V segment lost 4 bases, leaving 6 bases of the junction unmatched. The CDR3, as DNA: TGTGCCAGCAGTGCCGACAGGGGACGGAACATTCAGTACTTC. Amino acid sequence: CASSADRGRNIQYF.

The chain uses TRBV19 and TRBJ2-3, with D perhaps matching TRBD1 (5 bases). Germline CDR1 is LNHDA and CDR2 is SQIVND (reference sequence). Trimming removed 3 bases from V and 3 bases from J, with 16 bases in between. CDR3 length: 16 amino acids. Here the CDR3 DNA reads TGTGCCAGTAGTATCGATCAGGGTATTCGGACAGATACGCAGTATTTT. As protein: CASSIDQGIRTDTQYF.

The chain recombines TRBV30 with TRBJ1-5; no clear D gene. The CDR3 length is 13 residues. Germline values: CDR1 GTSNPN, CDR2 SVGIG (reference sequence). Trimming removed 0 bases from V and 4 bases from J, with 7 bases in between. The CDR3 DNA reads as TGTGCCTGGAGTGTACGGGGAAATCAGCCCCAGCATTTT. It translates to CAWSVRGNQPQHF.

The chain combines TRBV6-6 with TRBJ2-5; D perhaps matches TRBD1 (6 bases). The CDR3 has 13 residues. CDR1 is MNHNY, CDR2 SVGAGI, per germline (reference sequence). V gave up 2 bases and J gave up 2 bases, with 6 bases separating them. DNA for the CDR3: TGTGCCAGCAGTTACAGGGGGCAAGAGACCCAGTACTTC. The encoded protein is CASSYRGQETQYF.

This rearrangement joins TRBV28 to TRBJ1-1; D uncertain. Looked up from germline, CDR1 is MDHEN and CDR2 is SYDVKM. The germline V and J ends were trimmed by 6 bases and 0 bases, with 11 bases remaining between them. The CDR3 length is 14 residues. The CDR3 here is CASSPPSLNTEAFF. As DNA, the CDR3 is TGTGCCAGCAGCCCCCCGTCTCTGAACACTGAAGCTTTCTTT.

This chain uses TRBV28 with TRBJ1-2; D uncertain. Trimming stripped 6 bases from V and 6 bases from J, with 17 bases between. The CDR3 has 14 residues. Germline V CDR1 and CDR2: MDHEN, SYDVKM. The CDR3 DNA reads TGTGCCAGCAGCTTAGCGGCGTTACAAAATGGCTACACCTTC. Protein: CASSLAALQNGYTF.

This clone was picked up a small number of times. The chain joins TRBV7-2 to TRBJ1-2; D remains ambiguous. Germline V gene data show CDR1 as SGHTA and CDR2 as FQGNSA. The V end lost 2 bases, the J end lost 7 bases, and 8 bases lay between the germline ends. The CDR3 is 12 residues long. The CDR3 DNA reads as TGTGCCAGCAGCTTATCCCCGGGTGGCTACACCTTC. As protein: CASSLSPGGYTF.

CDR3 region: CSHEGSFETQYF. The CDR3 bases are TGCAGCCACGAGGGCAGTTTTGAGACCCAGTACTTC. This rearrangement joins TRBV29-1 to TRBJ2-5; tentative D call: TRBD2 (5 bases). V was pared by 8 bases and J by 5 bases, with 15 bases between. The CDR3 runs 12 residues. The germline V gene encodes CDR1 SQVTM and CDR2 ANQGSEA.

The chain combines TRBV27 with TRBJ2-2; possibly TRBD1 for D (6 bases). CDR1 is MNHEY and CDR2 is SMNVEV in the germline V gene (reference sequence). Trimming removed 6 bases at V and 0 bases at J, with 8 bases between. The CDR3 consists of 14 residues. CDR3 coding DNA: TGTGCCAGCAGCGGGACATCGAACACCGGGGAGCTGTTTTTT. Its translation is CASSGTSNTGELFF.

The rearrangement links TRBV28 to TRBJ2-7, with 9 bases lining up with TRBD1. The germline V gene has CDR1 MDHEN and CDR2 SYDVKM. The junction had 12 bases not matched to a gene; V was cut back by 7 bases and J by 5 bases. There are 15 residues in the CDR3. CDR3 nucleotides: TGTGCCAGCACAATCATTGGGACAGGGCGAGACGAGCAGTACTTC. Translation gives CASTIIGTGRDEQYF.

The chain has TRBV6-6 and TRBJ1-2, with TRBD1 matching over 11 bases. The CDR3 is 15 amino acids. Trimming at V came to 2 bases and at J to 6 bases, leaving 5 bases not matched to a gene. Germline CDR1 is MNHNY and CDR2 is SVGAGI (reference sequence). In DNA, the CDR3 is TGTGCCAGCAGTTACCCGGACAGGGGGCTGGATGGCTACACCTTC. This sequence encodes CASSYPDRGLDGYTF.

The rearrangement uses TRBV14 and TRBJ1-6; no reliable D call. This CDR3 has 14 amino acids. Germline V gene lookup returns CDR1 SGHDN and CDR2 FVKESK. V gave up 0 bases and J gave up 5 bases, with 5 bases separating them. CDR3 DNA: TGTGCCAGCAGCCAAGATTTCGATAATTCACCCCTCCACTTT. Its translation: CASSQDFDNSPLHF.

The chain is built from TRBV5-6 and TRBJ1-1; a weak D match, TRBD1 (6 bases). With 2 bases removed from V and 0 bases from J, the gap between germline ends came to 14 bases. CDR3 length equals 16 residues. CDR1 SGHDT and CDR2 YYEEEE come from the germline V gene. The CDR3 reads CASSFGGPGVNTEAFF. As DNA, the CDR3 is TGTGCCAGCAGCTTTGGGGGGCCTGGGGTGAACACTGAAGCTTTCTTT.